This T cell receptor (beta chain) originates from a study of T cell responses to AZD1222 COVID-19 vaccine. Sequenced by immunoSEQ multiplex PCR; TCRdb stores in-frame clones only, minus some. The table has about 120,000 clones, roughly 87% seen once; the top ten hold under 3%. V shed 6 bases, J shed 7 bases, and the junction held 5 bases outside the gene matches. CDR3 length equals 14 residues. From germline, CDR1 is LNHDA and CDR2 SQIVND (reference sequence). This clone has more than one count but fewer than ten. The V and J genes are TRBV19 and TRBJ1-6; 8 bases are shared with TRBD1. The sequence came from an adult who received the AZD1222 COVID-19 vaccine. Here the sequenced sample was peripheral blood, taken 28 days after the second AZD1222 dose. The DNA of the CDR3 is TGTGCCAGTAGAATCGGACAGGGAAATTCACCCCTCCACTTT. As protein: CASRIGQGNSPLHF.